These 24 T cell receptor beta chains were sequenced from one sample in a study of T cell repertoires in cytomegalovirus infection. TCRdb fed the reads into MiXCR, producing one record per CDR3 protein. Of 200,000 to 250,000 distinct CDR3 sequences listed, more than 9% are singletons. Input material: PBMCs. The receptors here all came from a human donor in good health (CMV status not recorded). Some clones in this sample may be carry-over from other donors' samples.

In this sample, this clonotype turned up many times. V and J are TRBV7-2 and TRBJ1-1; possibly TRBD1 for D (5 bases). CDR1 is SGHTA and CDR2 is FQGNSA in the germline V gene. The V gene lost 5 bases and the J gene lost 4 bases, with 14 bases spanning the gap. The CDR3 consists of 14 residues. The CDR3 nucleotides are TGTGCCAGCAGCGTCGGTGGGGGGGGCACTGAAGCTTTCTTT. Protein product: CASSVGGGGTEAFF.

This clonotype was detected many times. The J gene is TRBJ1-2, the V gene TRBV11-3; D call uncertain. CDR3 size: 14 residues. Germline loops: CDR1 SGHNT, CDR2 YENEEA. V dropped 5 bases and J dropped 8 bases, with 18 bases sitting between them. CDR3 nucleotides: TGTGCCAGCAGCCCCTCGGCCTCCACGGGGGGCTACACCTTC. It yields the protein CASSPSASTGGYTF.

This clonotype was seen a handful of times. The gene calls are TRBV12-5 and TRBJ1-1; the match to TRBD1 covers 7 bases. Germline CDR1 reads LGHNT; CDR2 reads FRNRAP. The CDR3 runs 13 residues. After removal of 5 bases from V and 4 bases from J, the junction contained 4 bases not matched to a gene. The CDR3 nucleotides are TGTGCTAGTGGTCGGGACAGCCTCACTGAAGCTTTCTTT. This sequence encodes CASGRDSLTEAFF.

This clonotype appeared many times. The CDR3: CAISESQGAGLNTEAFF. CDR3 sequence (DNA): TGTGCCATCAGTGAGTCCCAGGGGGCCGGGTTAAACACTGAAGCTTTCTTT. The chain carries TRBV10-3 and TRBJ1-1; 8 nucleotides line up with TRBD1. The V gene's germline CDR1 is ENHRY and CDR2 SYGVKD. The CDR3 contains 17 residues. Unmatched junction bases numbered 8, after V lost 0 bases and J lost 2 bases.

This clonotype was counted ten times or more. The chain couples TRBV7-6 to TRBJ2-3; no clear D. V lost 9 bases to trimming and J lost 1 base, with 8 bases between them. The CDR3 is 12 residues long. Germline V lookup: CDR1 SGHVS, CDR2 FNYEAQ. The DNA of the CDR3 is TGTGCCAGTTCTACCCGCACAGATACGCAGTATTTT. Its protein is CASSTRTDTQYF.

The V call is TRBV29-1, the J call TRBJ2-6, with a weak D call TRBD2 (5 bases). The germline CDR1 and CDR2 sequences are SQVTM and ANQGSEA. The V gene lost 6 bases and the J gene lost 0 bases, with 15 bases spanning the gap. CDR3 length: 16 amino acids. The CDR3 spells CSVRPEGSSGANVLTF. Written as DNA, the CDR3 is TGCAGCGTCCGACCAGAGGGCAGCTCTGGGGCCAACGTCCTGACTTTC.

This clonotype was seen at least ten times. V gene TRBV7-9 combines with J gene TRBJ2-1; 8 bases are a match to TRBD1. CDR3 length: 14 amino acids. Germline CDR1 and CDR2: SEHNR and FQNEAQ (reference sequence). V gave up 5 bases and J gave up 7 bases; unmatched junction bases: 7. CDR3 residues: CASSRLGQANEQFF. The CDR3 DNA reads as TGTGCCAGCAGCCGCCTGGGACAGGCAAATGAGCAGTTCTTC.

The genes are TRBV29-1 and TRBJ2-5; TRBD1 is a possible D gene (6 bases). CDR3 length: 17 residues. Trimming removed 7 bases at V and 2 bases at J, with 26 bases between. Looked up from germline, CDR1 is SQVTM and CDR2 is ANQGSEA. CDR3 in DNA: TGCAGCGGAGTGGCCCGGGGCAGGGGATTTGTTCAAGAGACCCAGTACTTC. Amino acid sequence: CSGVARGRGFVQETQYF.

The sample holds many counts of this clonotype. The chain has TRBV9 and TRBJ2-3, with D hard to call. The V gene lost 2 bases and the J gene lost 6 bases, with 22 bases spanning the gap. Looked up from germline, CDR1 is SGDLS and CDR2 is YYNGEE. The CDR3 has 17 residues. CDR3 DNA: TGTGCCAGCAGCGTTTTGGGTCCCACGCGGTTTCCGGATACGCAGTATTTT. Amino acid sequence: CASSVLGPTRFPDTQYF.

In this sample, this clonotype turned up many times. The rearrangement joins TRBV7-2 to TRBJ1-2; D not resolved. CDR1 is SGHTA and CDR2 is FQGNSA in the germline V gene. V lost 5 bases and J lost 5, with 18 bases in between. The CDR3 extends over 15 amino acids. In DNA form, the CDR3 reads TGTGCCAGCAGCGACGGATCGGGAAGTTGGTATGGCTACACCTTC. Its translation: CASSDGSGSWYGYTF.

The J gene is TRBJ2-2, the V gene TRBV3-1; TRBD2 matches at 7 bases. V gave up 1 base and J gave up 2 bases; unmatched junction bases: 4. The V gene's germline CDR1 is LGHDT and CDR2 YNNKEL (reference sequence). The CDR3 is 16 amino acids. This chain's CDR3 is CASSQGLADNTGELFF. Written as DNA, the CDR3 is TGTGCCAGCAGCCAAGGTCTAGCGGACAACACCGGGGAGCTGTTTTTT.

This clonotype was detected ten times or more. This CDR3 reads CASVGQRPGAHTIYF. The CDR3 region has the DNA TGTGCCAGCGTCGGACAGAGGCCGGGGGCTCACACCATATATTTT. The chain recombines TRBV7-2 with TRBJ1-3; weak D call: TRBD1 (6 bases). Deletions cut 8 bases from V and 8 bases from J, with 22 bases between. The CDR3 runs to 15 residues. CDR1 is SGHTA and CDR2 is FQGNSA in the germline V gene.

This chain joins TRBV7-2 and TRBJ1-5; D ambiguous. The V end was cut by 5 bases, the J end by 5 bases, with 16 bases between. The germline gives CDR1 SGHTA, CDR2 FQGNSA. The CDR3 sequence is 15 residues long. CDR3: CASSPQGTGDQPQHF. For the CDR3, the DNA is TGTGCCAGCAGCCCCCAAGGAACCGGGGATCAGCCCCAGCATTTT. The whole variable domain, filled in from reference TRBV7-2 and TRBJ1-5, reads GAGVSQSPSNKVTEKGKDVELRCDPISGHTALYWYRQSLGQGLEFLIYFQGNSAPDKSGLPSDRFSAERTGGSVSTLTIQRTQQEDSAVYLCASSPQGTGDQPQHFGDGTRLSIL.

This clonotype was observed many times. The J gene is TRBJ1-5, the V gene TRBV20-1; D may be TRBD1 (6 bases). Trimming stripped 6 bases from V and 1 base from J, with 16 bases between. The CDR3 contains 15 residues. Germline-derived CDR1 and CDR2 are DFQATT and SNEGSKA (reference sequence). In DNA form, the CDR3 reads TGCAGTGCAACGGGGGGCGGGGGAAGCAATCAGCCCCAGCATTTT. Its protein product is CSATGGGGSNQPQHF.

This clonotype was seen repeatedly, ten times or more. Written as DNA, the CDR3 is TGTGCCAGCAGCCCGACCGTAGACTATGGCTACACCTTC. Protein product: CASSPTVDYGYTF. J is TRBJ1-2 and V is TRBV7-8; no definite D call. Trimming took off 5 bases at V and 3 bases at J, with 10 bases between the two ends. The germline CDR1 and CDR2 sequences are SGHVS and FQNEAQ. This CDR3 comprises 13 residues. Full variable domain (missing parts from reference TRBV7-8 and TRBJ1-2): GAGVSQSPRYKVAKRGQDVALRCDPISGHVSLFWYQQALGQGPEFLTYFQNEAQLDKSGLPSDRFFAERPEGSVSTLKIQRTQQEDSAVYLCASSPTVDYGYTFGSGTRLTVV.

This clonotype has ten or more counts. The chain links TRBV19 to TRBJ1-1; tentatively, D is TRBD1 (5 bases). Germline CDR1 reads LNHDA; CDR2 reads SQIVND (reference sequence). This CDR3 has 13 residues. V lost 8 bases and J 6 bases, leaving 16 bases between the germline ends. The CDR3, as DNA: TGTGCCAGTTCCCCAGGGAGGGCGGCTGAAGCTTTCTTT. This translates into CASSPGRAAEAFF. The full variable domain, rest sourced from reference TRBV19 and TRBJ1-1, is DGGITQSPKYLFRKEGQNVTLSCEQNLNHDAMYWYRQDPGQGLRLIYYSQIVNDFQKGDIAEGYSVSREKKESFPLTVTSAQKNPTAFYLCASSPGRAAEAFFGQGTRLTVV.

The J gene is TRBJ2-3, the V gene TRBV5-1; the match to TRBD2 covers 8 bases. The length of the CDR3 is 16 residues. Germline assignment: CDR1 SGHRS and CDR2 YFSETQ. Trimming took 0 bases from V and 7 from J; bases not matched to a gene: 10. The CDR3 bases are TGCGCCAGCAGCTTGGGTCCAGCGGGAGAGGATCATACGCAGTATTTT. Its protein product is CASSLGPAGEDHTQYF.

This clonotype came up a few times. The chain uses TRBV18 and TRBJ1-1; 8 bases fit TRBD1. The CDR3 consists of 16 residues. V lost 5 bases, J lost 2 bases, and 10 bases stayed unmatched. Germline V gene data show CDR1 as KGHSH and CDR2 as LQKENI. The CDR3 region has the DNA TGTGCCAGCTCATCAACTACAGGGGGTTTCAACACTGAAGCTTTCTTT. As protein: CASSSTTGGFNTEAFF. The full variable domain, rest sourced from reference TRBV18 and TRBJ1-1, is NAGVMQNPRHLVRRRGQEARLRCSPMKGHSHVYWYRQLPEEGLKFMVYLQKENIIDESGMPKERFSAEFPKEGPSILRIQQVVRGDSAAYFCASSSTTGGFNTEAFFGQGTRLTVV.

This clonotype was detected only a few times. The chain uses TRBV20-1 and TRBJ1-1; the D gene is possibly TRBD1 (5 bases). Trimming removed 6 bases from V and 4 bases from J, with 12 bases in between. The CDR3 runs to 12 residues. Germline loops: CDR1 DFQATT, CDR2 SNEGSKA (reference sequence). The CDR3 DNA is TGCAGTGCCCGAGCCAGGGTCACTGAAGCTTTCTTT. The encoded protein is CSARARVTEAFF.

This clonotype was detected only a few times. This sequence joins TRBV5-5 and TRBJ1-4, with D perhaps matching TRBD1 (5 bases). The germline V and J ends were trimmed by 2 bases and 7 bases, with 12 bases remaining between them. CDR3 length: 14 residues. The germline CDR1 and CDR2 sequences are SGHKS and YYEKEE (reference sequence). The CDR3 region is CASSFVGGGEKLFF. The CDR3 region has the DNA TGTGCCAGCAGCTTTGTTGGGGGAGGTGAAAAACTGTTTTTT. Supplemented by reference TRBV5-5 and TRBJ1-4, the full variable domain reads DAGVTQSPTHLIKTRGQQVTLRCSPISGHKSVSWYQQVLGQGPQFIFQYYEKEERGRGNFPDRFSARQFPNYSSELNVNALLLGDSALYLCASSFVGGGEKLFFGSGTQLSVL.

The chain carries TRBV28 and TRBJ2-1; TRBD2 matches 9 bases. The CDR3 spans 16 residues. V was pared by 2 bases and J by 0 bases, with 2 bases of the junction left unmatched. The germline gives CDR1 MDHEN, CDR2 SYDVKM. CDR3 sequence reads: CASSLAGGPSYNEQFF. CDR3 bases: TGTGCCAGCAGTTTAGCGGGAGGGCCCTCCTACAATGAGCAGTTCTTC.

This clonotype was seen many times. This chain joins TRBV2 and TRBJ2-7; D is perhaps TRBD2 (5 bases). The V end was cut by 8 bases, the J end by 6 bases, with 14 bases between. Germline CDR1 is SNHLY and CDR2 is FYNNEI. The CDR3 extends over 12 amino acids. The CDR3 here is CASLDFEGEQYF. Written as DNA, the CDR3 is TGTGCCAGCTTGGACTTTGAGGGCGAGCAGTACTTC.

This clonotype showed up many times. This chain uses TRBV19 with TRBJ2-1; weak D call: TRBD2 (5 bases). The V and J ends lost 5 bases and 6 bases respectively, with 14 bases between them. The germline gives CDR1 LNHDA, CDR2 SQIVND (reference sequence). The CDR3 spans 14 residues. CDR3 coding DNA: TGTGCCAGTAGTCGTCGGGAAGGTAGCAATGAGCAGTTCTTC. The encoded protein is CASSRREGSNEQFF.

This clonotype was counted at least ten times. The chain is built from TRBV19 and TRBJ1-1; D may be TRBD1 (5 bases). V was pared by 3 bases and J by 3 bases, with 17 bases between. This CDR3 is 16 amino acids long. In germline, CDR1 is LNHDA, CDR2 SQIVND (reference sequence). In DNA, the CDR3 is TGTGCCAGTAGTATGGTAAGGGGCGGGCGGGACACTGAAGCTTTCTTT. Its translation is CASSMVRGGRDTEAFF.